A selection of T cell receptor beta chains follows, all from one sample in a study of tumor-infiltrating lymphocytes in primary liver carcinoma. TCRdb itself ran the multiplex PCR reads through MiXCR, one entry per CDR3 protein. Of roughly 120,000 distinct CDR3 sequences listed, around two thirds were seen once; the top ten hold about a tenth. Sequences were obtained from liver tumor tissue from sampling region 1. Source of these receptors: a woman aged 55 to 70 with primary liver carcinoma and hepatitis B virus infection. Each CDR3 is given with its conserved first and last residue. The order of the fields is CDR3 protein, CDR3 DNA, D gene, V gene, clone size, J gene. A D gene is named only where the DNA matches it firmly. Clone size is given for some rows only: seen once, a few or many times, or a class if the clone is expanded.

CDR3: CASIHGRESTGELFF
DNA: TGTGCCAGCATCCACGGGCGGGAGTCCACCGGGGAGCTGTTTTTT
D: TRBD2
V: TRBV11-2
size: NA
J: TRBJ2-2

CDR3: CASSLAPTSGRHEQLF
DNA: TGCGCCAGCAGCTTGGCCCCCACTAGCGGGAGACATGAGCAGCTCTTC
D: TRBD2
V: TRBV5-1
size: NA
J: TRBJ2-1

CDR3: CASSSTREDIQYF
DNA: TGTGCCAGCAGTTCTACCCGGGAAGACATTCAGTACTTC
D: NA
V: TRBV28
size: NA
J: TRBJ2-4

CDR3: CAGRGTGASSDGYTF
DNA: TGTGCCGGCAGGGGGACAGGGGCCTCTTCGGATGGCTACACCTTC
D: TRBD1
V: TRBV12-3/TRBV12-4
size: NA
J: TRBJ1-2

CDR3: CASSFAGGETQYF
DNA: TGTGCCAGCAGCTTTGCCGGTGGTGAGACCCAGTACTTC
D: NA
V: TRBV11-2
size: NA
J: TRBJ2-5

CDR3: CASRGPTCEQYF
DNA: TGTGCCAGCAGGGGACCCACCTGCGAGCAGTACTTC
D: NA
V: TRBV28
size: once
J: TRBJ2-7

CDR3: CASSLRGTFYEQYF
DNA: TGTGCCAGCTCTCTCCGGGGAACCTTCTACGAGCAGTACTTC
D: NA
V: TRBV18
size: once
J: TRBJ2-7

CDR3: CASSLYRGNTGELFF
DNA: TGTGCCAGCAGCCTATATCGGGGGAACACCGGGGAGCTGTTTTTT
D: NA
V: TRBV7-3
size: NA
J: TRBJ2-2

CDR3: CASRQGARHSNQTQHF
DNA: TGTGCCAGCAGACAGGGGGCCCGGCATAGCAATCAGACCCAGCATTTT
D: TRBD1
V: TRBV28
size: NA
J: TRBJ1-5

CDR3: CASSIEILGEQYF
DNA: TGTGCTAGCAGCATAGAGATCTTAGGGGAGCAGTACTTC
D: NA
V: TRBV11-2
size: NA
J: TRBJ2-7

CDR3: CASSPPGGRSTDTQYF
DNA: TGTGCCAGCAGCCCGCCGGGAGGGCGTAGCACAGATACGCAGTATTTT
D: TRBD2
V: TRBV7-9
size: NA
J: TRBJ2-3

CDR3: CATSGLAGVRNKQFF
DNA: TGTGCCACCTCGGGACTAGCGGGAGTCCGTAATAAGCAGTTCTTC
D: TRBD2
V: TRBV2
size: NA
J: TRBJ2-1

CDR3: CASRPGSAKTQYF
DNA: TGTGCCAGCAGACCCGGCTCCGCTAAAACGCAGTATTTT
D: NA
V: TRBV6-5
size: many
J: TRBJ2-3

CDR3: CATSDPNSNTEAFF
DNA: TGTGCCACTAGTGACCCCAATTCCAACACTGAAGCTTTCTTT
D: NA
V: TRBV24-1
size: NA
J: TRBJ1-1

CDR3: CGSRVYTEAFF
DNA: TGTGGGTCACGGGTTTACACTGAAGCTTTCTTT
D: NA
V: TRBV6-6
size: many
J: TRBJ1-1

CDR3: CASSETSGIYEQYF
DNA: TGCGCCAGCAGTGAAACTAGCGGGATCTACGAGCAGTACTTC
D: TRBD2
V: TRBV10-2
size: many
J: TRBJ2-7

CDR3: CASSSSGGRLRELFF
DNA: TGCGCCAGCAGCTCTAGCGGGGGTAGGCTTCGAGAGCTGTTTTTT
D: TRBD2
V: TRBV5-1
size: few
J: TRBJ2-2

CDR3: CPSSLGTALAKNIQYF
DNA: TGTCCCAGCAGCTTAGGGACAGCTCTAGCCAAAAACATTCAGTACTTC
D: TRBD1
V: TRBV11-2
size: NA
J: TRBJ2-4

CDR3: CASNSPSDQHTGELFF
DNA: TGTGCCAGCAATTCCCCTAGCGACCAACACACCGGGGAGCTGTTTTTT
D: NA
V: TRBV28
size: once
J: TRBJ2-2

CDR3: CASSLRTDYEQYF
DNA: TGTGCCAGCAGCCTAAGGACGGACTACGAACAGTACTTC
D: NA
V: TRBV11-1
size: NA
J: TRBJ2-7

CDR3: CASSQGRTGRATQYF
DNA: TGTGCCAGCAGCCAAGGGCGGACAGGGCGAGCGACCCAGTACTTC
D: TRBD1
V: TRBV14
size: NA
J: TRBJ2-5

CDR3: CASSYSHGHTGELFF
DNA: TGTGCCAGCAGTTACTCACATGGTCACACCGGGGAACTGTTTTTT
D: NA
V: TRBV6-6
size: NA
J: TRBJ2-2

CDR3: CSAEDRRTGTDTQYF
DNA: TGCAGCGCTGAAGATAGGAGGACAGGGACAGATACGCAGTATTTT
D: TRBD1
V: TRBV29-1
size: NA
J: TRBJ2-3

CDR3: CAIKRTDDTYVQYF
DNA: TGTGCCATCAAACGGACAGACGATACCTACGTGCAGTACTTC
D: NA
V: TRBV10-3
size: once
J: TRBJ2-7

CDR3: CASSQRSTGQSLGIKYF
DNA: TGTGCCAGCAGCCAAAGGTCGACTGGACAGAGCCTGGGCATTAAGTACTTC
D: NA
V: TRBV14
size: NA
J: TRBJ2-4

CDR3: CASRERLAGGPGGEQYF
DNA: TGTGCCAGCAGAGAGCGACTAGCGGGAGGCCCAGGGGGCGAGCAGTACTTC
D: TRBD2
V: TRBV11-2
size: medium-sized
J: TRBJ2-7

CDR3: CASSSRRDLTYEQYF
DNA: TGTGCCAGCAGCTCAAGGAGGGACTTGACCTACGAGCAGTACTTC
D: NA
V: TRBV7-8
size: few
J: TRBJ2-7

CDR3: CASTAQLAGGGTQYF
DNA: TGTGCCAGCACCGCCCAACTAGCGGGAGGGGGTACGCAGTACTTT
D: TRBD2
V: TRBV11-2
size: NA
J: TRBJ2-3

CDR3: CATGTSGWYRNEQFF
DNA: TGTGCCACCGGGACTAGCGGGTGGTACCGAAATGAGCAGTTCTTC
D: TRBD2
V: TRBV10-3
size: many
J: TRBJ2-1

CDR3: CASSLVFISAETQYF
DNA: TGTGCCAGCAGCTTAGTGTTTATATCCGCAGAGACCCAGTACTTC
D: NA
V: TRBV11-2
size: NA
J: TRBJ2-5

CDR3: CASSEGASGRPPDTQYF
DNA: TGTGCCAGCAGTGAAGGAGCGAGCGGGAGGCCCCCAGATACGCAGTATTTT
D: TRBD2
V: TRBV6-1
size: many
J: TRBJ2-3

CDR3: CVSSANEPRNSPLHF
DNA: TGTGTCAGCAGTGCAAACGAGCCTCGAAATTCACCCCTCCACTTT
D: NA
V: TRBV6-5
size: few
J: TRBJ1-6

CDR3: CASSYSGFSSASTNTQYF
DNA: TGTGCCAGCAGTTACTCGGGGTTTTCAAGTGCAAGCACAAATACGCAGTATTTT
D: NA
V: TRBV6-5
size: few
J: TRBJ2-3

CDR3: CASSPHVRNTEAFF
DNA: TGTGCCAGCAGCCCACACGTAAGGAACACTGAAGCTTTCTTT
D: NA
V: TRBV7-9
size: NA
J: TRBJ1-1